This entry lists 14 T cell receptor beta chains sequenced from one sample in a study of technical replicates of blood from four donors. Some clones are missing from TCRdb's copy, which holds only in-frame ones; the method was immunoSEQ multiplex PCR. Among tens of thousands of clones listed, nearly 97% were seen once. The sample consisted of T cells isolated from PBMCs. These receptors came from a human donor in good health.

This clone was observed a single time. The chain employs TRBV5-1 and TRBJ2-7, with D hard to call. Between the trimmed V and J ends, which lost 0 bases and 2 bases, there was a span of 9 bases. Germline CDR1 SGHRS, CDR2 YFSETQ. The CDR3 contains 14 residues. The CDR3, as DNA: TGCGCCAGCAGCTTGGATCCACTGGCCTACGAGCAGTACTTC. This encodes CASSLDPLAYEQYF.

The count of this clone is one. This chain links TRBV6-1 with TRBJ1-2; the match to TRBD1 covers 7 bases. CDR1 is MNHNS, CDR2 SASEGT, per germline. V lost 5 bases, J lost 8 bases, and 5 bases stayed unmatched. CDR3 size: 12 residues. This CDR3 reads CASSLTGEGYTF. The CDR3 DNA sequence: TGTGCCAGCAGTCTAACAGGGGAGGGCTACACCTTC.

The chain carries TRBV10-1 and TRBJ1-1; D unresolved. The CDR3 has 13 residues. The germline V and J ends were trimmed by 2 bases and 7 bases, with 11 bases remaining between them. The germline gives CDR1 WNHNN, CDR2 SYGVQD (reference sequence). CDR3 loop: CASSERREGEAFF. The CDR3, as DNA: TGCGCCAGCAGTGAGCGACGGGAGGGTGAAGCTTTCTTT.

This sequence joins TRBV5-6 and TRBJ1-6; D not certain. The ends were cut back, 4 bases at V and 10 bases at J, with 15 bases in the middle. The CDR3 loop spans 14 amino acids. Germline CDR1 and CDR2: SGHDT and YYEEEE. Here the CDR3 reads CASSLRAWGSPLHF. In nucleotides, the CDR3 is TGTGCCAGCAGCCTGAGGGCGTGGGGATCACCCCTCCACTTT.

This clone was observed once. The rearrangement links TRBV19 to TRBJ2-3; 8 nucleotides agree with TRBD1. CDR1 is LNHDA, CDR2 SQIVND, per germline (reference sequence). V was pared by 8 bases and J by 1 base, with 20 bases of the junction left unmatched. This CDR3 comprises 19 residues. CDR3 coding DNA: TGTGCCAGTCAGGGCAGGTCCCTAGGGACAGGACACCGCACAGATACGCAGTATTTT. It codes for CASQGRSLGTGHRTDTQYF.

This clone was recorded once. The gene calls are TRBV5-1 and TRBJ2-2; D unclear. CDR1 is SGHRS and CDR2 is YFSETQ in the germline V gene. The CDR3 length is 13 residues. The ends were cut back, 0 bases at V and 8 bases at J, with 8 bases in the middle. The CDR3 DNA sequence: TGCGCCAGCAGCTTGGATGCCGGGGGGGAGCTGTTTTTT. Encoded protein: CASSLDAGGELFF. The whole variable domain, remainder taken from reference TRBV5-1 and TRBJ2-2, is KAGVTQTPRYLIKTRGQQVTLSCSPISGHRSVSWYQQTPGQGLQFLFEYFSETQRNKGNFPGRFSGRQFSNSRSEMNVSTLELGDSALYLCASSLDAGGELFFGEGSRLTVL.

The chain has TRBV4-2 and TRBJ2-5, with D perhaps TRBD1 (6 bases). Germline CDR1 and CDR2: LGHNA and YNFKEQ. V lost 0 bases and J lost 9, with 20 bases in between. This CDR3 is built from 16 residues. CDR3 coding DNA: TGTGCCAGCAGCCAAGATATCGGACAGATGAAGAGGGCCCAGTACTTC. Encoded protein: CASSQDIGQMKRAQYF.

This chain joins TRBV11-2 and TRBJ2-7, with a possible D match to TRBD2 (5 bases). Germline V gives CDR1 SGHAT, CDR2 FQNNGV. The CDR3 runs to 16 residues. The V gene lost 3 bases and the J gene lost 1 base, with 16 bases spanning the gap. This chain's CDR3 is CASSFSAEALSYEQYF. The DNA for the CDR3 is TGTGCCAGCAGCTTTTCAGCGGAAGCACTGTCCTACGAGCAGTACTTC.

The gene calls are TRBV5-8 and TRBJ2-1, with 15 bases identical to TRBD2. The CDR3 runs to 16 residues. V lost 5 bases to trimming and J lost 8 bases; unmatched junction nucleotides: 8. Germline assignment: CDR1 SGHTS and CDR2 YDEGEE. The CDR3 protein is CASSFSGTSGRYEQFF. The CDR3 nucleotides are TGTGCCAGCAGTTTCTCCGGGACTAGCGGGAGGTATGAGCAGTTCTTC.

The chain recombines TRBV10-2 with TRBJ2-7, with 9 positions matching TRBD2. The CDR3 sequence is 14 residues long. With 6 bases clipped from V and 3 bases from J, the junction kept 6 bases outside the gene matches. Per germline, CDR1 WSHSY and CDR2 SAAADI. This CDR3 is CASRGAGGLYEQYF. CDR3 coding DNA: TGCGCCAGCAGAGGAGCGGGAGGCCTCTACGAGCAGTACTTC.

This clone was picked up one time. This sequence joins TRBV7-9 and TRBJ2-2, with a tentative D call TRBD2 (6 bases). Trimming shortened V by 2 bases and J by 4 bases, and 11 bases separated the two germline ends. The germline V gene has CDR1 SEHNR and CDR2 FQNEAQ (reference sequence). The CDR3 sequence is 15 residues long. The DNA of the CDR3 is TGTGCCAGCAGCTTATTAGACGGGAGCACCGGGGAGCTGTTTTTT. Its translation: CASSLLDGSTGELFF.

The rearrangement uses TRBV2 and TRBJ1-3; 10 bases are a match to TRBD1. The CDR3 contains 15 residues. V lost 8 bases to trimming and J lost 1 base; unmatched junction nucleotides: 5. The germline V gene encodes CDR1 SNHLY and CDR2 FYNNEI. The CDR3, as DNA: TGTGCCAGCCTGGGACAGGGGAGGTCTGGAAACACCATATATTTT. Translating gives CASLGQGRSGNTIYF. Full variable domain (outside the CDR3, taken from reference TRBV2 and TRBJ1-3): EPEVTQTPSHQVTQMGQEVILRCVPISNHLYFYWYRQILGQKVEFLVSFYNNEISEKSEIFDDQFSVERPDGSNFTLKIRSTKLEDSAMYFCASLGQGRSGNTIYFGEGSWLTVV.

The chain carries TRBV18 and TRBJ2-3, with 9 nucleotides matching TRBD2. Per germline, CDR1 KGHSH and CDR2 LQKENI. The CDR3 loop spans 15 amino acids. V lost 8 bases to trimming and J lost 4 bases; unmatched junction nucleotides: 10. CDR3 loop: CASHRRAGGPDTQYF. CDR3 sequence (DNA): TGTGCCAGCCACCGAAGGGCGGGAGGGCCAGATACGCAGTATTTT.

Regarding this clone: Compared with germline, one end of the junction differs, possibly owing to a read error. The V call is TRBV19, the J call TRBJ1-2, with TRBD1 matching over 7 bases. The CDR3 is 13 residues long. Per germline, CDR1 LNHDA and CDR2 SQIVND (reference sequence). CDR3: CASGLTQGTDPYF. In DNA, the CDR3 is TGTGCCAGTGGTCTGACTCAAGGGACAGACCCTTACTTC.